These 24 T cell receptor beta chains came from one sample sequenced in a study of CD8 T cells in ankylosing spondylitis listed by TCRdb under 2017. The library was produced with 5' RACE. TCRdb records Illumina HiSeq 2500 as the sequencer. TCRdb passed the public sequencing reads through fastp at Q25 and MiXCR, retaining productive beta sequences. Here each entry gathers all rows of one CDR3 protein and keeps the most common genes and DNA. For this sample the table gives approximately 250,000 distinct CDR3 sequences, of which more than 9% were detected only once. About 3% of the sample belongs to the ten largest clones. The sample was blood, either unsorted or a sorted T cell fraction (not recorded which). The receptors come from a male donor with ankylosing spondylitis or in good health (not recorded which).

Many counts were recorded for this clonotype. This chain joins TRBV7-9 and TRBJ1-2; D is unresolved. CDR1 and CDR2 from the germline V gene are SEHNR and FQNEAQ (reference sequence). This CDR3 has 13 amino acids. V was clipped by 4 bases and J by 5 bases, with 11 bases between them. In nucleotides, the CDR3 is TGTGCCAGCAGCTCCCAGTGGGCGTATGGCTACACCTTC. Translating gives CASSSQWAYGYTF.

This clonotype was counted at least ten times. V and J are TRBV5-1 and TRBJ1-5; TRBD1 might be the D (5 bases). The CDR3 contains 15 residues. Germline V lookup: CDR1 SGHRS, CDR2 YFSETQ. Between the trimmed V and J ends, which lost 1 base and 6 bases, there was a span of 14 bases. As DNA, the CDR3 is TGCGCCAGCAGCTTGAGTGGGGGGGACGGTCAGCCCCAGCATTTT. Protein product: CASSLSGGDGQPQHF. Drawing the rest from reference TRBV5-1 and TRBJ1-5, the complete variable domain is KAGVTQTPRYLIKTRGQQVTLSCSPISGHRSVSWYQQTPGQGLQFLFEYFSETQRNKGNFPGRFSGRQFSNSRSEMNVSTLELGDSALYLCASSLSGGDGQPQHFGDGTRLSIL.

This clonotype showed up just a few times. The chain is built from TRBV6-1 and TRBJ1-5; TRBD1 agrees at 10 bases. Germline V gives CDR1 MNHNS, CDR2 SASEGT. The CDR3 contains 17 residues. Trimming cost V 0 bases and J 0 bases; bases outside gene matches: 2. The CDR3: CASSEAWDRGSNQPQHF. The CDR3 coding sequence is TGTGCCAGCAGTGAAGCATGGGACAGGGGTAGCAATCAGCCCCAGCATTTT.

Ten or more counts support this clonotype. This chain joins TRBV7-9 and TRBJ1-2; D gene uncertain. Germline V CDR1 and CDR2: SEHNR, FQNEAQ (reference sequence). Trimming pared 5 bases from V and 9 bases from J, leaving 10 bases between. The CDR3 is made up of 11 amino acids. The CDR3 nucleotides read TGTGCCAGCAGCCGGGGTTGGAGCTACACCTTC. This translates into CASSRGWSYTF.

Remarks on this clonotype: It may be a read error: a sequence one base away is much more abundant. The chain couples TRBV29-1 to TRBJ2-7; D call uncertain. Germline V lookup: CDR1 SQVTM, CDR2 ANQGSEA. The CDR3 loop spans 12 amino acids. Written as DNA, the CDR3 is TGCGGCGTTGAGTGGATGGGTGAAGAGCAGTACTTC. Translation: CGVEWMGEEQYF.

This clonotype was recorded at least ten times. A clone one base away is much larger, so this may be a read error. The chain employs TRBV25-1 and TRBJ2-5, with D unresolved. The germline V and J ends were trimmed by 7 bases and 1 base, with 1 base remaining between them. CDR3 length: 10 amino acids. Per germline, CDR1 MGHDK and CDR2 SYGVNS. In nucleotides, the CDR3 is TGTGCCAGCACCCAAGAGACCCAGTACTTC. Amino acid sequence: CASTQETQYF.

This clonotype was seen more than once but under ten times. The chain combines TRBV7-9 with TRBJ2-1; D perhaps matches TRBD2 (6 bases). CDR1 SEHNR and CDR2 FQNEAQ come from the germline V gene (reference sequence). This CDR3 region has 17 residues. Trimming removed 2 bases from V and 7 bases from J, with 21 bases in between. As DNA, the CDR3 is TGTGCCAGCAGCTTACCAAAGGTAGCGGTAGGCGCGAATGAGCAGTTCTTC. It specifies CASSLPKVAVGANEQFF.

About this clonotype itself: Mismatch with germline at one junction end may stem from a read error. J is TRBJ2-1 and V is TRBV20-1; possible D gene TRBD2, 6 bases. The CDR3 spans 17 residues. Per germline, CDR1 DFQATT and CDR2 SNEGSKA (reference sequence). The CDR3 bases are TGCTGTGCTACCTCCGTTACTCGACTAGGTAGCTACAATGAGCAGTTCTTC. It translates to CCATSVTRLGSYNEQFF.

In this sample, this clonotype turned up many times. V is TRBV29-1 and J is TRBJ2-3; no reliable D call. CDR1 SQVTM and CDR2 ANQGSEA come from the germline V gene. The CDR3 is 11 amino acids. Trimming cost V 2 bases and J 5 bases, with 5 bases left between them. CDR3 protein: CSVEIGDTQYF. The CDR3 nucleotides read TGCAGCGTTGAAATAGGAGATACGCAGTATTTT.

In its sample, this clonotype was seen many times. The chain couples TRBV11-2 to TRBJ2-2, with 8 nucleotides matching TRBD1. Losses at the gene ends were 4 bases for V and 4 bases for J; bases not matched to a gene: 11. The CDR3 loop spans 17 amino acids. The germline V gene encodes CDR1 SGHAT and CDR2 FQNNGV. The CDR3 sequence: CASSSSPDRGSTGELFF. In nucleotides, the CDR3 is TGTGCCAGCAGCTCAAGCCCTGACAGGGGAAGCACCGGGGAGCTGTTTTTT. The variable domain in full, with the rest retrieved from reference TRBV11-2 and TRBJ2-2, is EAGVAQSPRYKIIEKRQSVAFWCNPISGHATLYWYQQILGQGPKLLIQFQNNGVVDDSQLPKDRFSAERLKGVDSTLKIQPAKLEDSAVYLCASSSSPDRGSTGELFFGEGSRLTVL.

The genes are TRBV11-2 and TRBJ2-7; TRBD2 is a possible D gene (6 bases). From germline, CDR1 is SGHAT and CDR2 FQNNGV. Trimming shortened V by 3 bases and J by 4 bases, and 10 bases separated the two germline ends. The CDR3 consists of 13 residues. Here the CDR3 reads CASSFGREYEQYF. The CDR3 DNA is TGTGCCAGCAGCTTCGGACGGGAGTACGAGCAGTACTTC.

The sample holds many counts of this clonotype. The chain carries TRBV4-1 and TRBJ1-2, with unresolved D. V was shortened by 4 bases and J by 3 bases, with 15 bases between the two germline ends. In germline, CDR1 is MGHRA, CDR2 YSYEKL. The CDR3 is 15 residues long. The CDR3 reads CASSLRTDLDYGYTF. The CDR3 DNA follows: TGCGCCAGCAGCCTCCGGACGGACCTGGACTATGGCTACACCTTC.

This clonotype was seen repeatedly, ten times or more. The chain carries TRBV10-3 and TRBJ1-2, with no clear D. The CDR3 has 13 residues. V was trimmed by 6 bases and J by 6 bases, leaving 14 bases between them. The germline V gene encodes CDR1 ENHRY and CDR2 SYGVKD. CDR3 bases: TGTGCCATCAGGGAGGCGGGGAGTGATGGCTACACCTTC. This gives the protein CAIREAGSDGYTF.

This clonotype was counted ten times or more. The gene calls are TRBV5-1 and TRBJ2-1; D unresolved. Germline values: CDR1 SGHRS, CDR2 YFSETQ. With 1 base removed from V and 9 bases from J, the gap between germline ends came to 14 bases. This CDR3 has 14 residues. In DNA, the CDR3 is TGCGCCAGCAGCTTGCCCCTTAGCCCGGGTGAGCAGTTCTTC. The encoded protein is CASSLPLSPGEQFF.

This clonotype was observed at least ten times. V and J are TRBV29-1 and TRBJ2-3; 11 nucleotides match TRBD2. Trimming took 4 bases from V and 3 from J; bases not matched to a gene: 12. Germline CDR1 and CDR2: SQVTM and ANQGSEA. The length of the CDR3 is 17 residues. The DNA for the CDR3 is TGCAGCGTTGCGCTAGCGGGGGGTTTAATCTATACAGATACGCAGTATTTT. Amino acids: CSVALAGGLIYTDTQYF.

This clonotype was detected many times. The chain combines TRBV3-1 with TRBJ2-3, with 8 bases aligning to TRBD2. Per germline, CDR1 LGHDT and CDR2 YNNKEL (reference sequence). This CDR3 has 16 residues. Trimming removed 4 bases from V and 2 bases from J; junction bases left unmatched: 8. As DNA, the CDR3 is TGTGCCAGCAGCCCCGGACTAGCCGACTTCACAGATACGCAGTATTTT. Protein sequence: CASSPGLADFTDTQYF.

The rearrangement joins TRBV20-1 to TRBJ1-2; possibly TRBD1 for D (5 bases). V was trimmed by 8 bases and J by 2 bases, leaving 18 bases between them. CDR1 is DFQATT, CDR2 SNEGSKA, per germline (reference sequence). The CDR3 has 14 amino acids. CDR3 amino acids: CSPYGGILNYGYTF. CDR3 sequence (DNA): TGCAGTCCATATGGGGGGATACTGAACTATGGCTACACCTTC.

This CDR3 is CASSLALGQSLDTIYF. Written as DNA, the CDR3 is TGTGCCAGCAGCTTAGCCCTGGGACAGTCCTTGGACACCATATATTTT. The V gene is TRBV7-2, the J gene TRBJ1-3; 7 nucleotides align to TRBD1. CDR3 length equals 16 residues. Germline values: CDR1 SGHTA, CDR2 FQGNSA. Unmatched junction bases numbered 10, after V lost 0 bases and J lost 8 bases. The whole variable domain, remainder taken from reference TRBV7-2 and TRBJ1-3, is GAGVSQSPSNKVTEKGKDVELRCDPISGHTALYWYRQSLGQGLEFLIYFQGNSAPDKSGLPSDRFSAERTGGSVSTLTIQRTQQEDSAVYLCASSLALGQSLDTIYFGEGSWLTVV.

The sample holds many counts of this clonotype. V usage is TRBV5-1 and J usage is TRBJ1-5; no firm D call. Germline assignment: CDR1 SGHRS and CDR2 YFSETQ. Trimming removed 0 bases from V and 0 bases from J, with 7 bases in between. The CDR3 is 15 residues long. CDR3 protein: CASSLDSPSNQPQHF. The CDR3 region has the DNA TGCGCCAGCAGCTTGGACAGTCCTAGCAATCAGCCCCAGCATTTT.

This clonotype occurred once. A much larger clone is a single base away; this may be a read error. The V call is TRBV7-9, the J call TRBJ1-2, with D perhaps TRBD1 (5 bases). Germline CDR1 and CDR2: SEHNR and FQNEAQ (reference sequence). The length of the CDR3 is 17 residues. For the CDR3, the DNA is TGTGCCAGCAGCCCCATATTCGGGACTTCGGGAAACTATGGCTGCACCTTC. Its protein product is CASSPIFGTSGNYGCTF.

This clonotype was found many times. This chain links TRBV5-1 with TRBJ1-1; 10 bases are shared with TRBD1. The length of the CDR3 is 15 residues. Germline V gene sequence: CDR1 SGHRS, CDR2 YFSETQ. V lost 3 bases to trimming and J lost 4 bases; unmatched junction nucleotides: 6. The chain's CDR3 is CASSWTGGDGTEAFF. The CDR3 bases are TGCGCCAGCAGCTGGACAGGGGGGGATGGCACTGAAGCTTTCTTT.

In this sample, this clonotype turned up many times. The chain has TRBV7-6 and TRBJ2-1; D remains unclear. Germline CDR1 is SGHVS and CDR2 is FNYEAQ. The CDR3 consists of 14 residues. V was pared by 0 bases and J by 6 bases, with 9 bases between. The CDR3 coding sequence is TGTGCCAGCAGCTTAGCGGGTAAACTCAATGAGCAGTTCTTC. It encodes CASSLAGKLNEQFF.

This clonotype was counted only a few times. The chain employs TRBV30 and TRBJ1-5; TRBD1 matches at 10 bases. The germline V gene has CDR1 GTSNPN and CDR2 SVGIG (reference sequence). The CDR3 runs 18 residues. Germline trimming cut 3 bases from V and 2 bases from J; bases unmatched to any gene: 13. The CDR3, as DNA: TGTGCCTGGAGCGTCGACAGGGGGCATATCGGGGGCAATCAGCCCCAGCATTTT. Its translation: CAWSVDRGHIGGNQPQHF.

The rearrangement links TRBV20-1 to TRBJ2-6, with TRBD1 matching over 8 bases. The V gene end was trimmed by 3 bases and the J gene end by 2 bases; junction bases not matched to a gene: 3. The CDR3 loop spans 15 amino acids. CDR1 DFQATT and CDR2 SNEGSKA come from the germline V gene (reference sequence). The CDR3 region is CSASYRGAGANVLTF. The CDR3 region has the DNA TGCAGTGCTAGCTACAGGGGGGCTGGGGCCAACGTCCTGACTTTC.